This T cell receptor beta chain was sequenced for a study of memory CD8 T cells in hepatitis C reinfection (dated by TCRdb to between 2016 and 2019). Study-level background: Two consecutive HCV infections were spontaneously resolved by three donors, whereas a primary infection was cleared by two donors who then became chronically infected after reinfection. Participants who had resolved a prior HCV infection were followed every 3 months in the reinfection study. Between the late 2000s and the early 2010s, about 5 reinfection cases with stored pre-reinfection samples were identified. A case counted as HCV reinfection when an HCV RNA test came back positive after two negative tests taken at least 60 days apart. Samples for the late or post reinfection time point were taken from 12 to 24 weeks after reinfection was detected. The study tracked the TCR beta repertoire of virus-specific CD8 T cells longitudinally across an HCV reinfection episode in five donors.

What the authors observed across the whole study: Because only five or six donors were included, definitive conclusions about public clonotypes linked to secondary clearance were beyond the reach of the study.

From the cysteine up to the phenylalanine, the CDR3 has a length of 14 residues. The read is trimmed to its CDR3 DNA, 42 bases read in frame from base 1. A distance of 13 bases separates the germline ends of V and J, which lose 0 bases and 7 bases respectively. Sequences SGHRS (CDR1) and YFSETQ (CDR2) are obtained from the germline V gene. Library preparation was by the immunoSEQ multiplex PCR assay. Genomic DNA was extracted from sorted cells, and the TCR beta V, D and J regions were sequenced by Adaptive Biotechnologies' automated high-throughput method. CDR3 regions were amplified with a two-step, bias-controlled multiplex PCR. Amplified TCR beta libraries were sequenced on an Illumina instrument. The paper's data handling went like this. Demultiplexed reads were processed to reduce amplification and sequencing bias, and CDR3 sequences were assigned to gene families using the IMGT database. Repertoire data were analyzed with ImmunoSEQ software version 2.0. Clonotype lists were filtered to remove out-of-frame sequences as well as sequences containing stop codons in the CDR3. Clonotypes with a frequency below 0.01% were excluded because such low-frequency clonotypes corresponded to less than one cell. Richness was computed as observed richness divided by input cell number, and evenness as Shannon entropy divided by log observed richness. Simpson diversity and Morisita-Horn overlap indices were used to quantify repertoire diversity and similarity between time points. Clonotypes were categorized as dominant (>1%), sub-dominant (0.5-0.99%), low abundance (0.1-0.49%) or lowest abundance (<0.1%). A germline index was calculated as total CDR3 length minus total nucleotide additions, divided by total CDR3 length. TCRdb stores this immuneACCESS table with in-frame sequences only. Part of the clones is absent; in the studies checked, under half of the shortfall reflects unresolved V genes, and no reason is known for the rest. Clonal size and the V and J genes are those of that table, whereas D and trimming came from the DNA. For this sample there are approximately 46,000 clones; nearly 90% appear just once. Approximately 0.67% of the sample goes to the ten largest clones.

Read against the paper, the sample's time point label means: late/post reinfection, 12 to 24 weeks after detection. TCR sequencing was performed on the sorted cells directly ex vivo, without any in vitro expansion beforehand. The donors were people who inject drugs and were enrolled in Canada's Montreal Acute Hepatitis C Cohort Study (HEPCO). Total naive CD8 T cells, sorted as viable CD3+ CD8+ CD45RO-, came from a couple of donors at all three reinfection time points as controls. Before sorting, cryopreserved peripheral blood mononuclear cells were thawed and used as the source for purifying CD8 T cells. CD8 T cells were enriched by negative selection with the MACS CD8+ T cell Isolation Kit. Cells were sorted on a BD FACSAria II sorter using FACSDiva software, and FlowJo was used for data analysis. In the case of this clone: Its antigen target is currently unknown. Per-base quality was not reported, and no clone a single base away is much larger than it.

The V and J segments used are TRBV5-1 and TRBJ1-1, with no confident D gene call. This clonotype originated in a man younger than 35 with hepatitis C virus infection. What was sequenced was naive CD8+ T cells sorted from blood. The cell subset or site label, read with the paper, signifies: total naive CD8+CD45RO- T cells. CDR3 loop: CASSLAGGSDEAFF. The DNA reads TGCGCCAGCAGCTTGGCCGGAGGGTCCGATGAAGCTTTCTTT.